This TCR beta chain was captured by sequencing in a study of cytotoxic CD8 clonotypes in ibrutinib-treated CLL. Findings and caveats of the study: Under therapy, public clonotypes either contracted or stayed stable, and they were uncommon. Baseline clonality exceeded age-matched healthy donors and tracked circulating CD8+ T-cell counts. An increase in clonality occurred at ibrutinib response, followed by a return toward baseline at progression.

Assay used: immunoSEQ multiplex PCR; TCRdb lists only in-frame clones, some missing. The table has about 330,000 clones, about 64% seen once. CDR3 length: 13 amino acids. Per the germline V gene, CDR1 is MGHRA and CDR2 is YSYEKL. Trimming stripped 3 bases from V and 7 bases from J, with 12 bases between. This clone has only a few counts. What it recognizes is unknown. The specimen comprised PBMCs, sampled after 36 months of ibrutinib treatment. The chain links TRBV4-1 to TRBJ1-2; D is unclear. This sequence was found in a human donor with chronic lymphocytic leukemia. The CDR3 sequence is CASSHLVESGYTF. CDR3 bases: TGCGCCAGCAGCCACTTGGTCGAATCTGGCTACACCTTC.